The 23 T cell receptor beta chains listed next were all sequenced from one sample in a study of cytomegalovirus exposure and HLA in healthy donors. The PCR made use of 60 Vbeta and 13 Jbeta primers. Assay used: immunoSEQ multiplex PCR; TCRdb lists only in-frame clones, some missing. The table shows about 82,000 clones, with approximately 74% occurring only once. The sample consisted of PBMCs. The receptors here all came from a woman aged 45-65 years in good health and CMV-seropositive.

J is TRBJ2-1 and V is TRBV5-1; 11 bases agree with TRBD2. This CDR3 comprises 15 residues. Germline trimming cut 4 bases from V and 8 bases from J; bases unmatched to any gene: 8. Germline loops: CDR1 SGHRS, CDR2 YFSETQ. The CDR3 region is CASSELAGVGDEQFF. The CDR3 coding sequence is TGCGCCAGCAGCGAACTAGCGGGAGTAGGAGATGAGCAGTTCTTC.

The J gene is TRBJ2-5, the V gene TRBV5-4; TRBD2 matches 8 bases. CDR3 size: 15 residues. The germline gives CDR1 SGHNT, CDR2 YYREEE (reference sequence). Trimming cost V 2 bases and J 6 bases; bases outside gene matches: 9. Written as DNA, the CDR3 is TGTGCCAGCAGCTTCCGGGAGGGCCTCACGAAGACCCAGTACTTC. As protein: CASSFREGLTKTQYF.

The chain has TRBV27 and TRBJ2-1; D perhaps matches TRBD1 (6 bases). The CDR3 runs 15 residues. CDR1 is MNHEY, CDR2 SMNVEV, per germline (reference sequence). V lost 3 bases, J lost 1 base, and 10 bases lay in between. DNA of the CDR3: TGTGCCAGCAGTTTTACGACAGGTTCCTACAATGAGCAGTTCTTC. Amino acid sequence: CASSFTTGSYNEQFF.

This chain connects TRBV14 to TRBJ2-7, with D maybe TRBD2 (6 bases). Per germline, CDR1 SGHDN and CDR2 FVKESK. The CDR3 spans 16 residues. V dropped 8 bases and J dropped 3 bases, with 23 bases sitting between them. The CDR3 sequence is CASPPSASEPVYEQYF. In DNA form, the CDR3 reads TGTGCCAGCCCCCCAAGCGCTAGCGAGCCCGTCTACGAGCAGTACTTC.

This clone was seen once. The rearrangement joins TRBV5-6 to TRBJ2-5; tentatively, D is TRBD1 (5 bases). This CDR3 spans 15 amino acids. The V gene lost 4 bases and the J gene lost 5 bases, with 18 bases spanning the gap. CDR1 and CDR2 from the germline V gene are SGHDT and YYEEEE. The CDR3 bases are TGTGCCAGCAGCCTCTGGTCAGGGTTGGGGGAGACCCAGTACTTC. This sequence encodes CASSLWSGLGETQYF. The variable domain in full, with the rest retrieved from reference TRBV5-6 and TRBJ2-5, is DAGVTQSPTHLIKTRGQQVTLRCSPKSGHDTVSWYQQALGQGPQFIFQYYEEEERQRGNFPDRFSGHQFPNYSSELNVNALLLGDSALYLCASSLWSGLGETQYFGPGTRLLVL.

The V gene is TRBV13, the J gene TRBJ2-3, with a weak D call TRBD1 (5 bases). Trimming shortened V by 0 bases and J by 0 bases, and 10 bases separated the two germline ends. This CDR3 region has 16 residues. The germline V gene encodes CDR1 PRHDT and CDR2 FYEKMQ (reference sequence). The CDR3 coding sequence is TGTGCCAGCAGCTTAGGCAGGGTGTGGAGCACAGATACGCAGTATTTT. Translating it yields CASSLGRVWSTDTQYF. The full variable domain, completed using reference TRBV13 and TRBJ2-3, is AAGVIQSPRHLIKEKRETATLKCYPIPRHDTVYWYQQGPGQDPQFLISFYEKMQSDKGSIPDRFSAQQFSDYHSELNMSSLELGDSALYFCASSLGRVWSTDTQYFGPGTRLTVL.

This chain uses TRBV5-4 with TRBJ2-5; 10 bases match TRBD1. The CDR3 spans 15 residues. V was pared by 4 bases and J by 4 bases, with 7 bases of the junction left unmatched. Germline assignment: CDR1 SGHNT and CDR2 YYREEE (reference sequence). CDR3 nucleotide sequence: TGTGCCAGCAGCCAGGGACAGGGGTCAACAGAGACCCAGTACTTC. Translating gives CASSQGQGSTETQYF.

This chain joins TRBV10-3 and TRBJ2-1, with 8 positions matching TRBD1. CDR1 is ENHRY, CDR2 SYGVKD, per germline. V lost 3 bases to trimming and J lost 6 bases; unmatched junction nucleotides: 7. This CDR3 contains 15 residues. CDR3 residues: CAISDGTGRFNEQFF. The DNA for the CDR3 is TGTGCCATCAGTGACGGGACAGGAAGGTTCAATGAGCAGTTCTTC.

Notes on this clone: At the DNA level, this CDR3 is encoded by other sequences in the same sample as well. This chain connects TRBV27 to TRBJ2-7; D is uncertain. V lost 3 bases and J lost 2, with 8 bases in between. The CDR3 is 13 amino acids. Germline V gene sequence: CDR1 MNHEY, CDR2 SMNVEV (reference sequence). CDR3 DNA: TGTGCCAGCAGTTTCAACGGAGCCTACGAGCAGTACTTC. Translated: CASSFNGAYEQYF.

The rearrangement joins TRBV10-1 to TRBJ2-1; the D gene is possibly TRBD1 (6 bases). The ends were cut back, 10 bases at V and 7 bases at J, with 23 bases in the middle. The CDR3 totals 15 residues. CDR1 and CDR2 from the germline V gene are WNHNN and SYGVQD (reference sequence). The CDR3 DNA is TGCGCCACCCAGCCCAGGGGCCCCGGACGGAATGAGCAGTTCTTC. Its translation is CATQPRGPGRNEQFF.

V gene TRBV6-5 combines with J gene TRBJ1-5; no firm D call. The CDR3 is 15 residues long. Germline CDR1 MNHEY, CDR2 SVGAGI. With 2 bases removed from V and 5 bases from J, the gap between germline ends came to 13 bases. This CDR3 reads CASSYRRDWDQPQHF. Here the CDR3 DNA reads TGTGCCAGCAGTTACCGGCGGGATTGGGATCAGCCCCAGCATTTT.

The chain is built from TRBV6-5 and TRBJ2-1; the match to TRBD2 covers 10 bases. CDR1 MNHEY and CDR2 SVGAGI come from the germline V gene. V dropped 5 bases and J dropped 4; count of bases not matched to a gene: 5. The CDR3 loop spans 15 amino acids. In DNA, the CDR3 is TGTGCCAGCAGTCAGCGGGAGGGTGGGTACAATGAGCAGTTCTTC. Protein product: CASSQREGGYNEQFF.

This clone was seen only a few times. This chain joins TRBV5-1 and TRBJ2-3, with TRBD1 matching 7 bases. CDR3 size: 14 residues. V was clipped by 0 bases and J by 4 bases; unmatched bases: 2. Germline V CDR1 and CDR2: SGHRS, YFSETQ. The CDR3 bases are TGCGCCAGCAGCTTGGAGACAGGGTCAGATACGCAGTATTTT. Amino acid sequence: CASSLETGSDTQYF.

The chain carries TRBV2 and TRBJ2-7, with TRBD2 identical over 10 bases. CDR1 and CDR2 (germline): SNHLY, FYNNEI. This CDR3 region has 17 residues. V lost 7 bases and J lost 3; bases outside the gene matches: 15. CDR3 nucleotide sequence: TGTGCCAGCACCCAGGACAGGGCTAGCGGGAGCAACTACGAGCAGTACTTC. Translated, it gives CASTQDRASGSNYEQYF.

Of note for this clone: Compared with germline, one end of the junction differs, possibly owing to a read error. The rearrangement joins TRBV7-7 to TRBJ1-2; tentative D call: TRBD1 (6 bases). Germline CDR1 is SSHAT and CDR2 is FNYEAQ (reference sequence). The CDR3 consists of 13 residues. This chain's CDR3 is CASSPGQSYGYTF. In nucleotides, the CDR3 is TGTGCTAGCAGCCCAGGACAGTCCTATGGCTACACCTTC.

J is TRBJ2-2 and V is TRBV4-2; 10 bases match TRBD2. Per the germline V gene, CDR1 is LGHNA and CDR2 is YNFKEQ. The CDR3 runs 16 residues. After removal of 3 bases from V and 5 bases from J, the junction contained 6 bases not matched to a gene. CDR3 DNA: TGTGCCAGCAGCCACATAGCGGGAGGCGCTACCGGGGAGCTGTTTTTT. It codes for CASSHIAGGATGELFF.

The chain has TRBV12-5 and TRBJ2-2, with 7 positions matching TRBD1. The germline CDR1 and CDR2 sequences are LGHNT and FRNRAP. The J segment lost 2 bases and the V segment lost 1 base, leaving 4 bases of the junction unmatched. The CDR3 is 16 amino acids. This CDR3 reads CASGLGDSLNTGELFF. The CDR3 coding sequence is TGTGCTAGTGGTTTGGGGGACAGCCTAAACACCGGGGAGCTGTTTTTT.

This clone was observed a single time. The CDR3 region is CASSTLASRVGPRNTEAFF. The CDR3 region has the DNA TGTGCCAGTAGTACCCTTGCTTCCAGGGTCGGTCCAAGGAACACTGAAGCTTTCTTT. This sequence joins TRBV19 and TRBJ1-1; perhaps TRBD1 as D (5 bases). The germline CDR1 and CDR2 sequences are LNHDA and SQIVND (reference sequence). The CDR3 consists of 19 residues. Trimming stripped 4 bases from V and 1 base from J, with 25 bases between.

On this clone: At the DNA level, this CDR3 is encoded by other sequences in the same sample as well. The CDR3 here is CASSDSSGSYNEQFF. In nucleotides, the CDR3 is TGTGCCAGCAGTGATAGTAGCGGGTCCTACAATGAGCAGTTCTTC. The rearrangement joins TRBV6-4 to TRBJ2-1, with TRBD2 matching 7 bases. With 3 bases clipped from V and 1 base from J, the junction kept 3 bases outside the gene matches. This CDR3 comprises 15 residues. In germline, CDR1 is MRHNA, CDR2 SNTAGT.

The rearrangement uses TRBV7-8 and TRBJ2-7, with D uncertain. Germline V gene sequence: CDR1 SGHVS, CDR2 FQNEAQ. Trimming left V 0 bases short and J 4 bases short, with 10 bases between. This CDR3 is 14 amino acids long. The CDR3 loop is CASSLAEVEYEQYF. In nucleotides, the CDR3 is TGTGCCAGCAGCTTAGCTGAAGTAGAATACGAGCAGTACTTC.

The rearrangement links TRBV6-5 to TRBJ2-1; 7 bases agree with TRBD1. V dropped 4 bases and J dropped 5; count of bases not matched to a gene: 11. Germline loops: CDR1 MNHEY, CDR2 SVGAGI. CDR3 length: 16 amino acids. The chain's CDR3 is CASSSTGQWGDNEQFF. CDR3 DNA sequence: TGTGCCAGCAGTTCGACAGGGCAATGGGGAGACAATGAGCAGTTCTTC.

The genes are TRBV10-2 and TRBJ2-1, with TRBD2 matching over 10 bases. The junction had 12 bases not matched to a gene; V was cut back by 5 bases and J by 2 bases. This CDR3 has 18 residues. Germline V gives CDR1 WSHSY, CDR2 SAAADI. The CDR3 here is CASSPRTSGLFPYNEQFF. DNA of the CDR3: TGCGCCAGCAGTCCTAGGACTAGCGGATTGTTTCCCTACAATGAGCAGTTCTTC.

The sample holds a few counts of this clone. CDR3 in DNA: TGTGCCAGCAGTTACCCCGAGCCGGCCGGGAGCGGGGAGCTGTTTTTT. It encodes CASSYPEPAGSGELFF. V usage is TRBV6-5 and J usage is TRBJ2-2, with D possibly matching TRBD2 (6 bases). The ends were cut back, 2 bases at V and 7 bases at J, with 17 bases in the middle. The CDR3 sequence is 16 residues long. CDR1 and CDR2 from the germline V gene are MNHEY and SVGAGI.